These 2 T cell receptor beta chains were all obtained from the same sample, sequenced in a study of identical twins. MiXCR, run by TCRdb on the 5' RACE reads, gives a single entry per CDR3 protein. The table shows fewer than 650,000 distinct CDR3 sequences, with roughly 7.2% occurring only once. The same sample was also used in a study of yellow fever vaccine responses in identical twins.

The sample was PBMCs. These receptors originate from a woman in her late teens or twenties in good health.

Many counts were recorded for this clonotype. This chain uses TRBV5-1 with TRBJ2-3, with TRBD2 matching over 10 bases. Germline CDR1 and CDR2: SGHRS and YFSETQ. V dropped 0 bases and J dropped 2; count of bases not matched to a gene: 3. The CDR3 is 16 amino acids. CDR3 DNA: TGCGCCAGCAGCTTGGCCAGCGGGGGGGCCACAGATACGCAGTATTTT. Its protein is CASSLASGGATDTQYF.

The V call is TRBV7-2, the J call TRBJ1-4; perhaps TRBD1 as D (5 bases). CDR1 and CDR2 (germline): SGHTA, FQGNSA. CDR3 length equals 15 residues. V was pared by 1 base and J by 7 bases, with 13 bases between. CDR3 residues: CASSLVWDLAEKLFF. The DNA for the CDR3 is TGTGCCAGCAGCTTAGTATGGGACCTCGCTGAAAAACTGTTTTTT.